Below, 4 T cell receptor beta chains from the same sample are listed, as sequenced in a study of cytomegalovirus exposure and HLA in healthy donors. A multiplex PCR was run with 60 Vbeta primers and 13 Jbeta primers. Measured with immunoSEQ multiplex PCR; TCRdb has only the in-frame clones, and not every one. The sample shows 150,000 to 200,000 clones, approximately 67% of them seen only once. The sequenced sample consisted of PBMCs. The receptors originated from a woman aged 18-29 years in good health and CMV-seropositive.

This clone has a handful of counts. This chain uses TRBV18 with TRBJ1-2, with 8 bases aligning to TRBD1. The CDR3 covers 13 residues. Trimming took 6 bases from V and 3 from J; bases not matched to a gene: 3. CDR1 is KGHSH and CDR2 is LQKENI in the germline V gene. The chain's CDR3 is CASSPGQDYGYTF. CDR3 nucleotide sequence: TGTGCCAGCTCGCCGGGACAGGACTATGGCTACACCTTC. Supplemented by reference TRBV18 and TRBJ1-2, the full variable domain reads NAGVMQNPRHLVRRRGQEARLRCSPMKGHSHVYWYRQLPEEGLKFMVYLQKENIIDESGMPKERFSAEFPKEGPSILRIQQVVRGDSAAYFCASSPGQDYGYTFGSGTRLTVV.

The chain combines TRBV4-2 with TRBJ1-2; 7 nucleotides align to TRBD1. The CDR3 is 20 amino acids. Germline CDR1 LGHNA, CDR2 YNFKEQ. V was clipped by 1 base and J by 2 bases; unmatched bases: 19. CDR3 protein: CASSQVPGTVTTYGNYGYTF. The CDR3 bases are TGTGCCAGCAGCCAAGTACCCGGGACAGTAACCACCTATGGGAACTATGGCTACACCTTC.

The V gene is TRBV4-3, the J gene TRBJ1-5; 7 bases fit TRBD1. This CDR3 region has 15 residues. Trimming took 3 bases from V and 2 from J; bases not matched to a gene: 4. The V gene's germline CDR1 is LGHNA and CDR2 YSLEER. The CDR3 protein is CASSHSQGGNQPQHF. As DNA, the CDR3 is TGCGCCAGCAGCCATTCCCAGGGGGGCAATCAGCCCCAGCATTTT.

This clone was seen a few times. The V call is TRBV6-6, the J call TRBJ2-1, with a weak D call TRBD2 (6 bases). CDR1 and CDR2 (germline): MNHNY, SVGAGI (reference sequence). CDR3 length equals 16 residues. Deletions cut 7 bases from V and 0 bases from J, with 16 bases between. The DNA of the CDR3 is TGTGCCAGCAACTTACTCCCGGGGGTCTCCTACAATGAGCAGTTCTTC. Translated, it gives CASNLLPGVSYNEQFF.